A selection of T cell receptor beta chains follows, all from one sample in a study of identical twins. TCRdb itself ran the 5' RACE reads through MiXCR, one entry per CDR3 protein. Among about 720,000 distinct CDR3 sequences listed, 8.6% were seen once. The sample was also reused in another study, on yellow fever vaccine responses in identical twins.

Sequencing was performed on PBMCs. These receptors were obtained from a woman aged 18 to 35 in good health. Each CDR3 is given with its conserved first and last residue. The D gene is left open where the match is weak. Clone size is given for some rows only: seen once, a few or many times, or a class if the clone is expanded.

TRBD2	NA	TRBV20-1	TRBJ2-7	TGCAGTGCTAGAGATCTATCGACTAGCGTTTACGAGCAGTACTTC	CSARDLSTSVYEQYF
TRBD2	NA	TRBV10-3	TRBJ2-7	TGTGCCATCAGTCCTCTAGCGGGGGTCTACGAGCAGTACTTC	CAISPLAGVYEQYF
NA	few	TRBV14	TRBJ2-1	TGTGCCAGCAGCCAAGTTCTTTCTCAGGGCGGGCGGAGGAGGGAGCAGTTCTTC	CASSQVLSQGGRRREQFF
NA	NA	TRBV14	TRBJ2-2	TGTGCCAGCAGCGTAATACCGGGACTTGAGCTGTTTTTT	CASSVIPGLELFF
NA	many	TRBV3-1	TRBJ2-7	TGTGCCAGCAGCAATACCGGAGGGGGCCCCTACGAGCAGTACTTC	CASSNTGGGPYEQYF
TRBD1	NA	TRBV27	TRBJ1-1	TGTGCCAGCAGATTCTTTCGCGGACAGGGGGTAACTGAAGCTTTCTTT	CASRFFRGQGVTEAFF
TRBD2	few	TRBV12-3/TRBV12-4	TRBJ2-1	TGTGCCAGCAGTTTCCGGCGGGGGGGCATTGCTGAGCAGTTCTTC	CASSFRRGGIAEQFF
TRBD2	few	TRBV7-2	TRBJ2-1	TGTGCCAGCAGCTTGCAGCTAGCGGGAAAGCAGTTCTTC	CASSLQLAGKQFF
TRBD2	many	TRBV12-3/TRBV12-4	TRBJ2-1	TGTGCCAGCAGTTCTCCCGGGACTAGCACATACAATGAGCAGTTCTTC	CASSSPGTSTYNEQFF
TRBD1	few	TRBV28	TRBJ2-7	TGTGCCAGCAGTTTATGGGACAGGGATCGTGGCGAGCAGTACTTC	CASSLWDRDRGEQYF
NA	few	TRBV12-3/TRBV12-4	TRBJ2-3	TGTGCCAGCAGTTTAGGACCCCGCGCGGCCCCAGATACGCAGTATTTT	CASSLGPRAAPDTQYF
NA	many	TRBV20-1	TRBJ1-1	TGCAGTCCCGCAGGAAACACTGAAGCTTTCTTT	CSPAGNTEAFF
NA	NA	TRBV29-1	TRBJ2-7	TGCAGCGTTGAAGGGACGGAGCCCTACGAGCAGTACTTC	CSVEGTEPYEQYF
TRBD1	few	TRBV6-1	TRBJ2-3	TGTGCCAGCAGTGAAACGACAGGGAGAGTGGATACGCAGTATTTT	CASSETTGRVDTQYF
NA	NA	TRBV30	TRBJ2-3	TGTGCCTGGAGTTTAGGTGGCTCCGGAGATACGCAGTATTTT	CAWSLGGSGDTQYF
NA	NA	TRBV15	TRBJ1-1	TGTGCCACGACATATAGCTTGAGGGCTGAAGCTTTCTTT	CATTYSLRAEAFF
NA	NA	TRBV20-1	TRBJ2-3	TGCAGTGCTAGAGATCACAGGAAGGGGAGCACAGATACGCAGTATTTT	CSARDHRKGSTDTQYF
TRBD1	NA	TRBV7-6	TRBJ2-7	TGTGCCAGCAGCTTAGCCCCGACCAGACAGGGAGCCCTCTACGAGCAGTACTTC	CASSLAPTRQGALYEQYF
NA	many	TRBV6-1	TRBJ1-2	TGTGCCAGCAGTGATGACAAGCGAGGCTACACCTTC	CASSDDKRGYTF
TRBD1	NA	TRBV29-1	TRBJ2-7	TGCAGCGTTGGCGACAGGGTAAACGAGCAGTACTTC	CSVGDRVNEQYF
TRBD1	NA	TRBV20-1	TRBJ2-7	TGCAGTGCTAGAGTCCAGGGGGCTACCTACGAGCAGTACTTC	CSARVQGATYEQYF
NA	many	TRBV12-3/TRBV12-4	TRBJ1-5	TGTGCCAGCACTTCGGGGAGGGGTGCTAATCAGCCCCAGCATTTT	CASTSGRGANQPQHF
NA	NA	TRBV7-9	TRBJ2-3	TGTGCCAGCGATAACCGGGCAGCTACTATATCCCCAGATACGCAGTATTTT	CASDNRAATISPDTQYF
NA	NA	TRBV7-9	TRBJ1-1	TGTGCCAGCAGCTTAAGTGGGCTCTCCAATGAAGCTTTCTTT	CASSLSGLSNEAFF
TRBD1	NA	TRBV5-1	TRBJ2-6	TGCGCCAGCAGGTGGGACAGCCACTCTGGGGCCAACGTCCTGACTTTC	CASRWDSHSGANVLTF
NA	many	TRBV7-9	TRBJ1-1	TGTGCCAGCAGAAAACAGACAGCAATGAACACTGAAGCTTTCTTT	CASRKQTAMNTEAFF
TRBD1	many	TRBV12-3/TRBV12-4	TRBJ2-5	TGTGCCAGCAGCCCCAGGGGGAAGGAGACCCAGTACTTC	CASSPRGKETQYF
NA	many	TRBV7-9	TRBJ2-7	TGTGCCAGCAGCCCCCGGGACTTCAACGAGCAGTACTTC	CASSPRDFNEQYF
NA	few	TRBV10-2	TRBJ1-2	TGCGCCAGCAGTGAGTCGACCGACCTTTACGGCTACACCTTC	CASSESTDLYGYTF
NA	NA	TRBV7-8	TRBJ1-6	TGTGCCAGCAGCTCTTTCGGGGGGAAGGATTCACCCCTCCACTTT	CASSSFGGKDSPLHF
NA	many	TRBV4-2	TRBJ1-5	TGTGCCAGCAGCCAAGAGGATAGCAATCAGCCCCAGCATTTT	CASSQEDSNQPQHF
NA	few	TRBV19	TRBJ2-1	TGTGCCAGTAGTATCACCGGGGGCGGCTCCTACAATGAGCAGTTCTTC	CASSITGGGSYNEQFF
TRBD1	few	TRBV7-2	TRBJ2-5	TGTGCCAGCAGTCCATTAGGACAGGGAGGACAAGAGACCCAGTACTTC	CASSPLGQGGQETQYF
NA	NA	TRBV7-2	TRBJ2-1	TGTGCCAGCGGCGGAGGGATGGGGCGGGGACGCAATGAGCAGTTCTTC	CASGGGMGRGRNEQFF
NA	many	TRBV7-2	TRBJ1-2	TGTGCCAGCAGCAGGGCAACCGGACGGCAAGCTAACTATGGCTACACCTTC	CASSRATGRQANYGYTF
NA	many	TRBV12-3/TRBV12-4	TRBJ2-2	TGTGCCAGCAGTTTCAGGGGGAACACCGGGGAGCTGTTTTTT	CASSFRGNTGELFF
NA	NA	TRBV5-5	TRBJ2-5	TGTGCCAGCAGCTTGAAGGGAATCGAGACCCAGTACTTC	CASSLKGIETQYF
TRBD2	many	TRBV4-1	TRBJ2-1	TGCGCCAGCAGCCAAGATTTGGGACTAGCGGGGAATGAGCAGTTCTTC	CASSQDLGLAGNEQFF
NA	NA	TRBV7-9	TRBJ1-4	TGTGCCAGCAGCTTATATGAGGAACTGTTTTTT	CASSLYEELFF
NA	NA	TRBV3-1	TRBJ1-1	TGTGCCAGCAGCCCCCGCCGGGGAACGAACACTGAAGCTTTCTTT	CASSPRRGTNTEAFF
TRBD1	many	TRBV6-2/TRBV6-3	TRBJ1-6	TGTGCCAGCAGTTACTCGGGGACAGAGAATTCACCCCTCCACTTT	CASSYSGTENSPLHF
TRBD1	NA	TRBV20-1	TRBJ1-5	TGCAGTGCTAGCGAAGGGACAGGGGATCAGCCCCAGCATTTT	CSASEGTGDQPQHF
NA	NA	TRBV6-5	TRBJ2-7	TGTGCCAGCAGGGGGGACTTCTACGAGCAGTACTTC	CASRGDFYEQYF
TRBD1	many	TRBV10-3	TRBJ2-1	TGTGCCATCAGTGAGACCCGGACAGGGGGCGGTTCATATGAGCAGTTCTTC	CAISETRTGGGSYEQFF
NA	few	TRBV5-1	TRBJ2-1	TGCGCCAGCAGCTTGGGTGAGGAATACAATGAGCAGTTCTTC	CASSLGEEYNEQFF
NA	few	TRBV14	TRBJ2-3	TGTGCCAGCAGCCCGCATCCCGAATATTGGGGGGCTGGCACAGATACGCAGTATTTT	CASSPHPEYWGAGTDTQYF
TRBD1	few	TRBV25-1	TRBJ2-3	TGTGCCAGCAGGGGGACAGGATTTAGCACAGATACGCAGTATTTT	CASRGTGFSTDTQYF
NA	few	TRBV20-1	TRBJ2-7	TGCAGTGCCCATAGGGCTGACTCCTACGAGCAGTACTTC	CSAHRADSYEQYF
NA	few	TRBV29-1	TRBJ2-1	TGCAGCGCCGGAACGGTAGTAACCTCCTACAATGAGCAGTTCTTC	CSAGTVVTSYNEQFF
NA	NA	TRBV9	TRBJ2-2	TGTGCCAGCAGCAGAGCTAGGGTGAACACCGGGGAGCTGTTTTTT	CASSRARVNTGELFF
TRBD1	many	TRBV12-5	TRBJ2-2	TGTGCTAGTGGCACTGACAGGGGATTGGACGGGGAGCTGTTTTTT	CASGTDRGLDGELFF
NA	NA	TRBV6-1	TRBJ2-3	TGTGCCAGCAGACCCTTTTCCATTCCGGGTACGAGCACAGATACGCAGTATTTT	CASRPFSIPGTSTDTQYF
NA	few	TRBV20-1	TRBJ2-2	TGCAGTGCTAGGAGTCAGTTGAACACCGGGGAGCTGTTTTTT	CSARSQLNTGELFF
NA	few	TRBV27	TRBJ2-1	TGTGCCAGCAGTTTGTGGGGTTCGGTTTACAATGAGCAGTTCTTC	CASSLWGSVYNEQFF
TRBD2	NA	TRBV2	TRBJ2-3	TGTGCCAGCGGGCGGGGGGGTTGGACAGATACGCAGTATTTT	CASGRGGWTDTQYF
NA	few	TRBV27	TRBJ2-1	TGTGCCAGCAGTACCCGCCCGGGTCCCTACAATGAGCAGTTCTTC	CASSTRPGPYNEQFF
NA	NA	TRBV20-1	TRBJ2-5	TGCAGTGCTAGACACCCGCAAGAGACCCAGTACTTC	CSARHPQETQYF
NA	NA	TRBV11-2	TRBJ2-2	TGTGCCAGCAGCTCCGGACCCGGGACAACGATTACCGGGGAGCTGTTTTTT	CASSSGPGTTITGELFF
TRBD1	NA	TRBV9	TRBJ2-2	TGTGCCAGCAGCGTAGAGGGGGCGGGCACCGGGGAGCTGTTTTTT	CASSVEGAGTGELFF
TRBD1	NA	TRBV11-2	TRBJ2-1	TGTGCCAGCAGCTTAGGCGACAGGGCCAACAATGAGCAGTTCTTC	CASSLGDRANNEQFF